What follows is one T cell receptor (beta chain) and its context. What it recognizes is unknown. This CDR3 is built from 17 residues. V lost 2 bases and J 0 bases, leaving 15 bases between the germline ends. CDR1 SGHVS and CDR2 FNYEAQ come from the germline V gene. The data belong to a study of somatic mutations in cytotoxic T cells in rheumatoid arthritis. Across the study: In some cases, T-cell populations stained with V beta antibodies were flow-sorted at nearly 100% purity, and these included V beta1+ cells sequenced for TCRB. Study-wide findings and caveats: The targets (antigens) of the expanded CD8+ clones were not known. TRBV07 appeared slightly underrepresented in the rheumatoid arthritis patients. That finding was not adjusted to account for multiple comparisons.

Positive magnetic bead selection isolated CD4+ and CD8+ cells, and flow cytometry checked purity. The assay was immunoSEQ multiplex PCR, and TCRdb's table has in-frame clones only and misses some. The profile shows around 29,000 clones, 82% of them singletons. This chain connects TRBV7-6 to TRBJ2-3; the D gene is possibly TRBD1 (6 bases). This clonotype was obtained from an adult with rheumatoid arthritis. Sequenced sample: CD8+ T cells sorted from blood. CDR3 sequence: CASSLNPRGPSTDTQYF. In DNA form, the CDR3 reads TGTGCCAGCAGCTTAAACCCCAGGGGTCCTAGCACAGATACGCAGTATTTT.